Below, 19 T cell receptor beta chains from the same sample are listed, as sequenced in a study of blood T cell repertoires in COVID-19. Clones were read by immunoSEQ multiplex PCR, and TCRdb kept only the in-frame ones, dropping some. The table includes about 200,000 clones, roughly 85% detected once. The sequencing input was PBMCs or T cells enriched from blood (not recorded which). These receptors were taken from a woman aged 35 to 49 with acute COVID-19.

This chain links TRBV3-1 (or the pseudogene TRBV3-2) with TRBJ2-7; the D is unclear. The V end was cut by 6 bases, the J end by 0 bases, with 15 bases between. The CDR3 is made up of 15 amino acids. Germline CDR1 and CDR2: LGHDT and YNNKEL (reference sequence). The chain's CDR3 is CASSPYTDSSYEQYF. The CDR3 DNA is TGTGCCAGCAGTCCTTACACCGACTCCTCCTACGAGCAGTACTTC.

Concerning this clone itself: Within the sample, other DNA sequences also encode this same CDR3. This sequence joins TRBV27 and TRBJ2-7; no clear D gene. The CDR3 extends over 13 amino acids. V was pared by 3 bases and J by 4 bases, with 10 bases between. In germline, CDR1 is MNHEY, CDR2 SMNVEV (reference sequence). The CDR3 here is CASSLSSDYEQYF. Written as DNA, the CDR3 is TGTGCCAGCAGTTTGAGTTCCGATTACGAGCAGTACTTC.

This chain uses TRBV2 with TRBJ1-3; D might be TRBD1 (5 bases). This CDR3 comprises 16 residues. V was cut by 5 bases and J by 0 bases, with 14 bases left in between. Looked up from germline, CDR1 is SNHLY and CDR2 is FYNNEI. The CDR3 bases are TGTGCCAGCAGTCGGGACTACAGCCTCTCTGGAAACACCATATATTTT. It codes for CASSRDYSLSGNTIYF.

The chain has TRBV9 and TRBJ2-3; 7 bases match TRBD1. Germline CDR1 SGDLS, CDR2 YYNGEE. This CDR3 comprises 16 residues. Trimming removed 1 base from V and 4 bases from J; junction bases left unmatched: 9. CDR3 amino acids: CASSVQGVTGPDTQYF. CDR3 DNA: TGTGCCAGCAGCGTACAGGGGGTGACGGGTCCAGATACGCAGTATTTT. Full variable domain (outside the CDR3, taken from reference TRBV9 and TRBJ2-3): DSGVTQTPKHLITATGQRVTLRCSPRSGDLSVYWYQQSLDQGLQFLIQYYNGEERAKGNILERFSAQQFPDLHSELNLSSLELGDSALYFCASSVQGVTGPDTQYFGPGTRLTVL.

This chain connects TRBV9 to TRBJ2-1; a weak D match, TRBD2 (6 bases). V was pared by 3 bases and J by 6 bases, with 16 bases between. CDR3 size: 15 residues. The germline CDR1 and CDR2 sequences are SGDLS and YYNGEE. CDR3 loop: CASSGHRTKLNEQFF. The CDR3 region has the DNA TGTGCCAGCAGCGGCCACCGGACTAAACTCAATGAGCAGTTCTTC.

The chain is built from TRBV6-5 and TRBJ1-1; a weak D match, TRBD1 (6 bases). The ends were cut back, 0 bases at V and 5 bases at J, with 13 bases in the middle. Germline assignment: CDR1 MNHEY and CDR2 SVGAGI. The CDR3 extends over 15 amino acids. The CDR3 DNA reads TGTGCCAGCAGTTACTCGTCTGTCAGGGGAACTGAAGCTTTCTTT. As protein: CASSYSSVRGTEAFF.

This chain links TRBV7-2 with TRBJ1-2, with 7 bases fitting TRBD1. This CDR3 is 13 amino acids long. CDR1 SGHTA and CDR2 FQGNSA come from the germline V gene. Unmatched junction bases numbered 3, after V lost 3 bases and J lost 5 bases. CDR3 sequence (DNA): TGTGCCAGCAGCTTGCCAGGGGGTTATGGCTACACCTTC. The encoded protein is CASSLPGGYGYTF.

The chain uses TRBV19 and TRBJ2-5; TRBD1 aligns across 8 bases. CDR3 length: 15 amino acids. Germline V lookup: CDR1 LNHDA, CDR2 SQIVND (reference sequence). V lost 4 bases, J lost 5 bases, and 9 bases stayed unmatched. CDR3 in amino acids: CASSSRGQDRETQYF. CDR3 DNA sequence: TGTGCCAGTAGTAGCCGGGGACAGGATCGCGAGACCCAGTACTTC.

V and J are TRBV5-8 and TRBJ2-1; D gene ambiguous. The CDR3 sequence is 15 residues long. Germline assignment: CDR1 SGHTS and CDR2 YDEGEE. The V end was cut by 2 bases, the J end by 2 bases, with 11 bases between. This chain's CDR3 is CASSFRPPPYNEQFF. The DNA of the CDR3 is TGTGCCAGCAGCTTCCGTCCCCCTCCCTACAATGAGCAGTTCTTC. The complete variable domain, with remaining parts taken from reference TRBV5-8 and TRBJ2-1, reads EAGVTQSPTHLIKTRGQQATLRCSPISGHTSVYWYQQALGLGLQFLLWYDEGEERNRGNFPPRFSGRQFPNYSSELNVNALELEDSALYLCASSFRPPPYNEQFFGPGTRLTVL.

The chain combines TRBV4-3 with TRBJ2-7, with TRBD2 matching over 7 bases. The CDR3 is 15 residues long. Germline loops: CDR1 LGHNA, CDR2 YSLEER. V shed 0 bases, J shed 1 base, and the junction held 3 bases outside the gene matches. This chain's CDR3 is CASSQDGAGSYEQYF. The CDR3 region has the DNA TGCGCCAGCAGCCAAGATGGAGCGGGATCCTACGAGCAGTACTTC.

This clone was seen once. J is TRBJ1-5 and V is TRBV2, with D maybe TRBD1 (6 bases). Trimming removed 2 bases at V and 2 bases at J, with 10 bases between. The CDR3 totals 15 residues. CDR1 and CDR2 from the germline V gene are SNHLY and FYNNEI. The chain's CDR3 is CASSERAGGNQPQHF. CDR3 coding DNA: TGTGCCAGCAGTGAACGGGCAGGGGGCAATCAGCCCCAGCATTTT.

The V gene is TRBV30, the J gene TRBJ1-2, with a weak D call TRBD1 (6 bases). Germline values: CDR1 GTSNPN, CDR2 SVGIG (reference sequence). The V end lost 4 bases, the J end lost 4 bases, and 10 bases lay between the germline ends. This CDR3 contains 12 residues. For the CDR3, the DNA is TGTGCCTGGATGGGGGCTGGCTATGGCTACACCTTC. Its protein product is CAWMGAGYGYTF.

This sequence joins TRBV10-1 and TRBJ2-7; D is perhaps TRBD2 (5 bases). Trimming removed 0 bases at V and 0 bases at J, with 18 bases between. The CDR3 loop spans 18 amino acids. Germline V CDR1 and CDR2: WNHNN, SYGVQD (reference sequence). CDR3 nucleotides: TGCGCCAGCAGTGAGTCGCTCCCTGGGAGCGCGAGCTCCTACGAGCAGTACTTC. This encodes CASSESLPGSASSYEQYF.

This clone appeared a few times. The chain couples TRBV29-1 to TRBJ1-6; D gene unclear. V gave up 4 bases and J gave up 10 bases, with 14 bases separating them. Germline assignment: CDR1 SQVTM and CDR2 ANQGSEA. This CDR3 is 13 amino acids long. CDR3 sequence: CSVAAGLGSPLHF. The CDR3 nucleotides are TGCAGCGTTGCTGCGGGGTTAGGATCACCCCTCCACTTT. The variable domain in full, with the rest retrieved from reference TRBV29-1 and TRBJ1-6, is SAVISQKPSRDICQRGTSLTIQCQVDSQVTMMFWYRQQPGQSLTLIATANQGSEATYESGFVIDKFPISRPNLTFSTLTVSNMSPEDSSIYLCSVAAGLGSPLHFGNGTRLTVT.

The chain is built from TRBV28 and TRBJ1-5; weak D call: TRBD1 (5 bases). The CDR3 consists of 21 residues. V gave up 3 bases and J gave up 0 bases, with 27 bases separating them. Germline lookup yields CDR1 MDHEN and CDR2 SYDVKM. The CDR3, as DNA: TGTGCCAGCAGTTTTCGACGCCGCCGGGGGTTCCGCATATATAGCAATCAGCCCCAGCATTTT. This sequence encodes CASSFRRRRGFRIYSNQPQHF.

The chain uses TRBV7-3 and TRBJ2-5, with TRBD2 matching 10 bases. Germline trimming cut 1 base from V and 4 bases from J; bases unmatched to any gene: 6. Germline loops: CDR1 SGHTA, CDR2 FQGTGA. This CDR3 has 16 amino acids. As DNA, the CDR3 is TGTGCCAGCAGCTTAATGCCTAGCGGGAGAGGAGAGACCCAGTACTTC. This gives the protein CASSLMPSGRGETQYF.

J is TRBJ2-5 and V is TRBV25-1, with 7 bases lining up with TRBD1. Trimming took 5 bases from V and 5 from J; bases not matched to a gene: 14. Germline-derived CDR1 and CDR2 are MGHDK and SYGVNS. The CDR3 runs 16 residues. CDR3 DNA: TGTGCCAGCAGTATCCAAGGGGGCAGGCAGGGGGAGACCCAGTACTTC. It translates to CASSIQGGRQGETQYF.

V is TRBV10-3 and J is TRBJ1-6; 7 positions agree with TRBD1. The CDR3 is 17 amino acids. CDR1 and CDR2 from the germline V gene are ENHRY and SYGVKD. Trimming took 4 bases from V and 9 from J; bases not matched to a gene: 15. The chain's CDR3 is CAISGGQIGPHTSPLHF. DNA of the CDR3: TGTGCCATCAGTGGGGGACAGATCGGACCCCACACTTCACCCCTCCACTTT.

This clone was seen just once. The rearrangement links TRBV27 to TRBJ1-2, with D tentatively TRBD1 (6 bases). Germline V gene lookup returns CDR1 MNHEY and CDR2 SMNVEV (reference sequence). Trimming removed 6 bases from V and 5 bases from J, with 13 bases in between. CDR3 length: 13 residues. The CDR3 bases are TGTGCCAGCAGCGACAGGCCCTTGTATGGCTACACCTTC. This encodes CASSDRPLYGYTF.